What follows describes a single T cell receptor beta chain. The antigen it recognizes is unknown. No much larger clonotype is one base removed from it; base qualities were not supplied. The same CDR3 arises from other DNA sequences in this sample as well. The study tested focal radiation therapy combined with CTLA-4 blockade (ipilimumab) in patients with chemo-refractory metastatic non-small-cell lung cancer. Libraries were prepared through the immunoSEQ multiplex PCR assay. As stored in TCRdb, this immuneACCESS dataset retains in-frame rearrangements with V and J assigned. A fraction of the clones does not appear; measured against another copy, unresolved V genes explain less than half of the discrepancy, and the remainder lacks a known reason. Here the sample has roughly 100,000 clones; more than 70% occur a single time. 2.4% of the sample comes from the top ten. According to the germline V gene, CDR1 reads KGHSH and CDR2 reads LQKENI. Measured from the cysteine to the phenylalanine, the CDR3 is 12 residues long. The DNA shown is the 36-base CDR3, in frame from base 1. At the junction V is shortened by 0 bases and J by 8 bases, with 7 bases in between.

The data originate from a study of radiotherapy plus CTLA-4 blockade in lung cancer (dated 2018 in TCRdb). Regarding the complete study: Objective responses were observed in approximately 19% of enrolled patients, and disease control was achieved in roughly 30%.

Overall study results and their limits: TCR clones derived from tumors expanded in peripheral blood after treatment with radiotherapy and ipilimumab. Early dynamic changes in blood T cell clones, together with increased serum interferon-beta after radiation, were reported as the strongest predictors of response.

This specimen consisted of peripheral blood, obtained from a patient treated with radiotherapy plus ipilimumab. The clonotype comes from a human donor with non-small cell lung cancer that progressed on radiotherapy plus ipilimumab. Some clones in this sample may be carry-over from other donors' samples. The rearranged segments are TRBV18 and TRBJ1-2; the D gene is possibly TRBD1, with 5 bases matching. The CDR3: CASSPPRGGYTF. The DNA sequence follows: TGTGCCAGCTCACCACCACGGGGGGGCTACACCTTC. The entire variable domain, with the stretches around the CDR3 drawn from the reference TRBV18 and TRBJ1-2 proteins, is NAGVMQNPRHLVRRRGQEARLRCSPMKGHSHVYWYRQLPEEGLKFMVYLQKENIIDESGMPKERFSAEFPKEGPSILRIQQVVRGDSAAYFCASSPPRGGYTFGSGTRLTVV.